The rows below give T cell receptor beta chains drawn from one sample of a study of shared clonotypes between healthy human individuals. The repertoire was sequenced with immunoSEQ multiplex PCR; TCRdb's copy has only in-frame clones and lacks some. The table lists under 850,000 clones, 80% to 95% of them singletons, with less than 25% in the top ten. The specimen was naive CD8+ T cells sorted from blood. Every receptor here comes from a young man in good health. Both conserved end residues are part of each CDR3.

j_call,v_call,cdr3_aa
TRBJ1-1,TRBV7-2,CASSLVGARWMNTEAFF
TRBJ2-1,TRBV11-3,CASSLSALAGWSYNEQFF
TRBJ2-1,TRBV27,CASSPGLPYNEQFF
TRBJ1-1,TRBV5-8,CASSSRAGTEAFF
TRBJ2-5,TRBV11-2,CASRAGPSGRETQYF
TRBJ2-1,TRBV19,CASTWTSGRHSYNEQFF
TRBJ2-3,TRBV7-9,CASRDRGTASGRADTQYF
TRBJ2-3,TRBV4-2,CASSQEAGWPPSTDTQYF
TRBJ2-1,TRBV5-3,CARSCVPQGPVHNEQFF
TRBJ2-5,TRBV7-6,CASTGTPGQETQYF
TRBJ2-7,TRBV10-3,CAITSGSYEQYF
TRBJ2-5,TRBV19,CASAGGAGQETQYF
TRBJ2-1,TRBV19,CASSTPVVNKKSYNEQFF
TRBJ2-7,TRBV27,CASSFGLAGNEQYF
TRBJ2-5,TRBV10-1,CASSARDRGHETQYF
TRBJ1-3,TRBV13,CASSLSGDLRNTIYF
TRBJ2-3,TRBV7-9,CASSPREIAGGPQDTQYF
TRBJ2-7,TRBV25-1,CASSEWDSPYEQYF
TRBJ2-5,TRBV6-6,CASSFAPQETQYF
TRBJ2-1,TRBV27,CASRTGGNEQFF
TRBJ1-2,TRBV27,CAIRQAGYGYTF
TRBJ1-3,TRBV2,CASNSGESGNTIYF
TRBJ2-4,TRBV7-8,CASSLFRDSKNIQYF
TRBJ2-2,TRBV18,CASSPRTGRGGELFF
TRBJ2-3,TRBV7-3,CASSPTDTQYF
TRBJ2-5,TRBV28,CASSPPSSLKETQYF
TRBJ2-5,TRBV7-9,CASSLPGHRETQYF
TRBJ2-1,TRBV5-1,CASSFEVAGRNEQFF